Listed here are 29 T cell receptor gamma chains from one sample, sequenced in a study of gamma delta lymphoproliferative disorders and STAT genes. The receptor sequences were amplified from genomic DNA of peripheral blood mononuclear cells. TCRdb repeated clone calling on the multiplex PCR reads with CATT. The table records about 2,500 gamma-chain clones, about a tenth of them present only once. Material: blood. Receptors were obtained from a human donor in good health.

This clone was counted at least ten times. This sequence joins TRGV5 and TRGJ1 or TRGJ2. The J gene comes from matching the DNA to germline here; TCRdb lacks it. Germline V CDR1 and CDR2: VINAFY, YDVSNSKD. The J segment lost 8 bases and the V segment lost 10 bases, leaving 11 bases of the junction unmatched. This CDR3 has 11 amino acids. The CDR3 DNA reads TGTGCCACTCAGGGAAAAAATAAGAAACTCTTT. Protein product: CATQGKNKKLF.

By sample share, this clone is medium-sized. The V gene is TRGV3, the J gene TRGJ1 or TRGJ2. Because TCRdb records no J gene, it was assigned here through a match of the DNA to germline. Germline CDR1 reads VTNTFY; CDR2 reads YDVSTARD (reference sequence). The CDR3 spans 13 residues. V shed 3 bases and J 4 bases; nucleotides not matched to a gene: 6. CDR3 protein: CATWDPPYYKKLF. In nucleotides, the CDR3 is TGTGCCACCTGGGACCCTCCCTATTATAAGAAACTCTTT.

This clone was found a few times. A far larger clone lies a single base away; this is likely a read error. Different DNA sequences within this sample yield the same CDR3. CDR3 in amino acids: CAAWDWGGWFKIF. DNA of the CDR3: TGTGCTGCGTGGGATTGGGGAGGTTGGTTCAAGATATTT. This chain uses TRGV10 with TRGJP1. TCRdb is silent on the J gene; assignment here came from matching the DNA to germline. TRGV10 is an ORF, with its function uncertain. This CDR3 has 13 residues. Germline trimming cut 8 bases from V and 8 bases from J; bases unmatched to any gene: 9.

This clone is medium-sized within its sample. CDR3 sequence: CATWDGLRKKLF. The CDR3 bases are TGTGCCACCTGGGACGGGCTTCGGAAGAAACTCTTT. This chain uses TRGV2 with TRGJ1 or TRGJ2. No J segment appears in TCRdb, so it was assigned here by matching the sequence to germline. From germline, CDR1 is EGSNGY and CDR2 YDSYNSKV. The trim removed 0 bases at V and 10 bases at J, leaving 6 bases unmatched. The CDR3 has 12 residues.

This clone is medium-sized (0.01 to 0.1%) in the sample. V and J are TRGV3 and TRGJ1 or TRGJ2. TCRdb is silent on the J gene; assignment here came from matching the DNA to germline. Germline CDR1 is VTNTFY and CDR2 is YDVSTARD (reference sequence). This CDR3 has 12 amino acids. J gave up 5 bases and V 3 bases, and 4 bases lay outside the gene matches. The CDR3 sequence: CATWDGNYKKLF. Written as DNA, the CDR3 is TGTGCCACCTGGGACGGCAATTATAAGAAACTCTTT.

Details on this clone: The DNA is omitted, as the CDR3 cannot be located on it reliably, and the CDR3 follows TCRdb's listing. The CDR3 reads CTTVPAGLSPGWFKIF. The V gene is listed as TRGV11; no J gene was called. TRGV11 falls under the ORF class, with uncertain function. The CDR3 is 16 amino acids in total, end residues counted.

In this sample, this clone is medium-sized. The chain combines TRGV4 with TRGJ1 or TRGJ2. TCRdb carries no J gene annotation; the J gene was assigned here by matching the DNA with germline. J gave up 3 bases and V 4 bases, and 3 bases lay outside the gene matches. The CDR3 is 12 amino acids. Germline CDR1 is EGSTGY and CDR2 is YDSYTSSV. The CDR3 is CATWEGYYKKLF. CDR3 coding DNA: TGTGCCACCTGGGAAGGTTATTATAAGAAACTCTTT.

This clone qualifies as medium-sized. The V call is TRGV4, the J call TRGJ1 or TRGJ2. The J gene, left out of TCRdb, was set here by checking the DNA against germline. CDR1 is EGSTGY, CDR2 YDSYTSSV, per germline. With V trimmed by 1 base and J by 4 bases, 10 bases remained unmatched. The CDR3 spans 15 residues. Here the CDR3 reads CATWDGREEYYKKLF. DNA for the CDR3: TGTGCCACCTGGGATGGCCGTGAAGAGTATTATAAGAAACTCTTT.

This clone is judged medium-sized (0.01 to 0.1%). The genes are TRGV2 and TRGJ1 or TRGJ2. The J gene is not listed in TCRdb, so it was assigned here from a DNA match to germline. The CDR3 is 10 residues long. V lost 5 bases, J lost 12 bases, and 7 bases stayed unmatched. Germline V gene sequence: CDR1 EGSNGY, CDR2 YDSYNSKV. CDR3 nucleotide sequence: TGTGCCACCTGGGGGCGCGTGAAACTCTTT. Translating gives CATWGRVKLF.

By sample fraction, this clone is medium-sized. The V call is TRGV4, the J call TRGJ1 or TRGJ2. TCRdb gives no J gene; it was assigned here by matching the DNA to germline. V trimming: 0 bases; J trimming: 3 bases; junction bases outside the gene matches: 2. Germline V lookup: CDR1 EGSTGY, CDR2 YDSYTSSV. The CDR3 totals 13 residues. The CDR3 reads CATWDGFYYKKLF. As DNA, the CDR3 is TGTGCCACCTGGGATGGGTTTTATTATAAGAAACTCTTT.

By sample share, this clone is medium-sized (0.01 to 0.1%). The rearrangement links TRGV10 to TRGJ1 or TRGJ2. In the absence of a J gene in TCRdb, the DNA was matched to germline to assign it here. TRGV10 is placed among ORFs of uncertain function. CDR3 length equals 13 residues. V lost 8 bases and J lost 1; bases outside the gene matches: 6. The CDR3 reads CAAWGRNYYKKLF. Here the CDR3 DNA reads TGTGCTGCGTGGGGAAGAAATTATTATAAGAAACTCTTT.

This clone is labeled as medium-sized. This chain joins TRGV8 and TRGJ1 or TRGJ2. The J gene is absent in TCRdb and was assigned here via DNA matching to germline. V shed 1 base and J 5 bases; nucleotides not matched to a gene: 11. The CDR3 loop spans 15 amino acids. The germline V gene encodes CDR1 VENAVY and CDR2 YDSYNSRV. CDR3 nucleotide sequence: TGTGCCACCTGGGATAGTTCACGTCTCGATTATAAGAAACTCTTT. Its protein product is CATWDSSRLDYKKLF.

This clone rates as medium-sized. The chain has TRGV4 and TRGJ1 or TRGJ2. TCRdb lists no J gene, so it was determined here by aligning the DNA to germline. Germline values: CDR1 EGSTGY, CDR2 YDSYTSSV. The ends lost 5 bases at V and 1 base at J; junction bases unmatched: 11. This CDR3 contains 15 residues. The CDR3: CATWAKFTNYYKKLF. The CDR3 region has the DNA TGTGCCACCTGGGCAAAATTCACCAATTATTATAAGAAACTCTTT.

Sample share makes this clone medium-sized (0.01 to 0.1%). CDR3 loop: CATARVKKLF. The CDR3 DNA is TGTGCCACCGCCCGGGTTAAGAAACTCTTT. The rearrangement uses TRGV4 and TRGJ1 or TRGJ2. In the absence of a J gene in TCRdb, the DNA was matched to germline to assign it here. V lost 9 bases to trimming and J lost 9 bases; unmatched junction nucleotides: 8. The CDR3 length is 10 residues. Germline V lookup: CDR1 EGSTGY, CDR2 YDSYTSSV.

This clone rates as medium-sized. Within the sample, other DNA sequences also encode this same CDR3. The chain combines TRGV2 with TRGJ1 or TRGJ2. As TCRdb names no J gene, one was assigned here on the basis of a DNA match to germline. Trimming at V came to 0 bases and at J to 3 bases, leaving 2 bases not matched to a gene. Germline loops: CDR1 EGSNGY, CDR2 YDSYNSKV. This CDR3 is 13 amino acids long. CDR3 nucleotide sequence: TGTGCCACCTGGGACGGGACTTATTATAAGAAACTCTTT. This codes for CATWDGTYYKKLF.

This clone is medium-sized by share. Within the sample, other DNA sequences also encode this same CDR3. The genes are TRGV10 and TRGJP1. The J gene, absent from TCRdb, was called here by matching the DNA to germline. TRGV10 is an ORF; its function is uncertain. CDR3 length equals 15 residues. V lost 8 bases, J lost 3 bases, and 10 bases stayed unmatched. CDR3 coding DNA: TGTGCTGCGTGGGATGATGGGGCCACTGGTTGGTTCAAGATATTT. It specifies CAAWDDGATGWFKIF.

This clone is medium-sized. V usage is TRGV4 and J usage is TRGJP1. Since TCRdb gives no J gene, matching the DNA to germline was used here to assign it. The V and J ends lost 1 base and 9 bases, in that order; junction bases with no gene match: 2. Germline V CDR1 and CDR2: EGSTGY, YDSYTSSV. The CDR3 consists of 12 residues. This CDR3 reads CATWDGSWFKIF. The CDR3 region has the DNA TGTGCCACCTGGGATGGTAGTTGGTTCAAGATATTT.

This clone ranks as medium-sized. The same CDR3 arises from other DNA sequences in this sample as well. V and J are TRGV10 and TRGJ1 or TRGJ2. TCRdb records no J gene; here it was assigned by comparing the DNA to germline. TRGV10 is an ORF, and what it does is uncertain. Unmatched junction bases numbered 6, after V lost 8 bases and J lost 4 bases. CDR3 length: 12 residues. In nucleotides, the CDR3 is TGTGCTGCGTGGGATTTCTATTATAAGAAACTCTTT. Residues: CAAWDFYYKKLF.

By share of the sample, this clone is medium-sized. V gene TRGV2 combines with J gene TRGJP1. The J gene, left out of TCRdb, was set here by checking the DNA against germline. The V segment lost 9 bases and the J segment 8 bases; nucleotides outside the gene matches: 12. The CDR3 contains 13 residues. Germline V gene lookup returns CDR1 EGSNGY and CDR2 YDSYNSKV. The chain's CDR3 is CATPEPGGWFKIF. As DNA, the CDR3 is TGTGCCACCCCCGAACCTGGAGGTTGGTTCAAGATATTT.

This clone turned up a few times. V usage is TRGV4 and J usage is TRGJP. Assignment of the J gene here rests on matching the DNA to germline, because TCRdb gives none. Germline values: CDR1 EGSTGY, CDR2 YDSYTSSV. The CDR3 contains 17 residues. After removal of 0 bases from V and 17 bases from J, the junction contained 16 bases not matched to a gene. CDR3 amino acids: CATWDGPKGVGQKIKVF. Written as DNA, the CDR3 is TGTGCCACCTGGGATGGGCCGAAAGGAGTTGGGCAAAAAATCAAGGTATTT.

By sample fraction, this clone is medium-sized. The chain combines TRGV9 with TRGJ1 or TRGJ2. The J gene was not available in TCRdb and was assigned here by matching the DNA to germline segments. Germline V lookup: CDR1 GITISATS, CDR2 ISYDGTV (reference sequence). The CDR3 runs 11 residues. The V and J ends lost 4 bases and 8 bases, in that order; junction bases with no gene match: 5. The CDR3 region is CALWEENKKLF. CDR3 in DNA: TGTGCCTTGTGGGAAGAAAATAAGAAACTCTTT.

This clone was seen a single time. The gene calls are TRGV2 and TRGJP2. In the absence of a J gene in TCRdb, the DNA was matched to germline to assign it here. The CDR3 is made up of 15 amino acids. Germline CDR1 and CDR2: EGSNGY and YDSYNSKV. J was trimmed by 9 bases and V by 0 bases; bases with no gene match: 10. DNA for the CDR3: TGTGCCACCTGGGACGGGCCATTCAGACATTGGATCAAGACGTTT. It codes for CATWDGPFRHWIKTF.

This clone appeared once. The CDR3 region is CATWDGVGGWFKIF. CDR3 sequence (DNA): TGTGCCACCTGGGATGGGGTAGGGGGTTGGTTCAAGATATTT. The chain carries TRGV4 and TRGJP1. No J gene is reported in TCRdb; it was inferred here by comparing the DNA with germline. CDR3 length equals 14 residues. Per germline, CDR1 EGSTGY and CDR2 YDSYTSSV. With 0 bases clipped from V and 8 bases from J, the junction kept 6 bases outside the gene matches.

The V gene was identified as TRGV11, while no J gene was called. TRGV11 is an open reading frame, and its role is uncertain. The CDR3 consists of 10 residues. The CDR3 loop reads CACWMARGLF. The CDR3 region has the DNA TGTGCCTGCTGGATGGCCAGGGGACTCTTT.

This clone qualifies as medium-sized. The rearrangement links TRGV4 to TRGJP2. The J gene, absent from TCRdb, was called here by matching the DNA to germline. There are 17 residues in the CDR3. The germline gives CDR1 EGSTGY, CDR2 YDSYTSSV. J gave up 0 bases and V 2 bases, and 9 bases lay outside the gene matches. CDR3 in DNA: TGTGCCACCTGGGATGTGGGGGTTTATAGTAGTGATTGGATCAAGACGTTT. Residues: CATWDVGVYSSDWIKTF.

On this clone: The DNA is left out, because the CDR3 cannot be placed on it with certainty; the CDR3 is given as TCRdb lists it. The J gene has no call, while the V gene is TRGV8. Germline V gene lookup returns CDR1 VENAVY and CDR2 YDSYNSRV. The CDR3 is 20 amino acids long, termini counted. Here the CDR3 reads CATWDKSIIIRNSLAVEQHF.

This clone is labeled medium-sized. The chain combines TRGV4 with TRGJ1 or TRGJ2. The J gene was not available in TCRdb and was assigned here by matching the DNA to germline segments. The CDR3 consists of 14 residues. Per germline, CDR1 EGSTGY and CDR2 YDSYTSSV. Germline trimming cut 4 bases from V and 5 bases from J; bases unmatched to any gene: 11. The CDR3, as DNA: TGTGCCACCTGGGACCACCAAGGGGATTATAAGAAACTCTTT. Translated, it gives CATWDHQGDYKKLF.

Within the sample, this clone is medium-sized. The chain combines TRGV4 with TRGJ1 or TRGJ2. The J gene, missing from TCRdb, was assigned here through DNA to germline matching. Trimming took 0 bases from V and 11 from J; bases not matched to a gene: 19. In germline, CDR1 is EGSTGY, CDR2 YDSYTSSV. The CDR3 runs 16 residues. CDR3 DNA: TGTGCCACCTGGGATGGGCTTTGCGCCTATCTTGGCCAGAAACTCTTT. As protein: CATWDGLCAYLGQKLF.

This clone is medium-sized (0.01 to 0.1%). The chain combines TRGV8 with TRGJ1 or TRGJ2. Germline matching of the DNA provided the J gene here, since TCRdb leaves it blank. V lost 4 bases, J lost 0 bases, and 3 bases stayed unmatched. Germline CDR1 reads VENAVY; CDR2 reads YDSYNSRV. This CDR3 is 13 amino acids long. CDR3 sequence: CATWESNYYKKLF. The CDR3 DNA is TGTGCCACCTGGGAGTCGAATTATTATAAGAAACTCTTT.